Following are 7 T cell receptor beta chains from one sample sequenced in a study of shared clonotypes between healthy human individuals. Repertoires were generated with immunoSEQ multiplex PCR, while TCRdb's copy carries only in-frame clones and drops some. This table holds about 2.4 million clones, approximately 90% found once. Sequenced sample: naive CD4+ T cells sorted from blood. Subset denoted: CD45RA+ positively selected. These receptors were collected from a man between 18 and 29 years old in good health.

This chain joins TRBV4-2 and TRBJ2-5; maybe TRBD1 (5 bases). The V end lost 4 bases, the J end lost 4 bases, and 7 bases lay between the germline ends. Germline CDR1 LGHNA, CDR2 YNFKEQ. The CDR3 loop spans 12 amino acids. The CDR3 DNA follows: TGTGCCAGCAGCCGTCAGGGAGAGACCCAGTACTTC. Protein product: CASSRQGETQYF.

Concerning this clone: This CDR3 is also generated by other DNA sequences in the sample. The chain recombines TRBV7-3 with TRBJ1-5; no clear D gene. From germline, CDR1 is SGHTA and CDR2 FQGTGA. The CDR3 totals 13 residues. Trimming pared 1 base from V and 5 bases from J, leaving 6 bases between. The CDR3 nucleotides are TGTGCCAGCAGCTTAAGCGGGGATCAGCCCCAGCATTTT. Amino acid sequence: CASSLSGDQPQHF.

The chain employs TRBV6-1 and TRBJ2-7; either TRBD1 or TRBD2 may supply D (5 bases each). V lost 11 bases and J 1 base, leaving 15 bases between the germline ends. Germline CDR1 is MNHNS and CDR2 is SASEGT. CDR3 length equals 13 residues. The CDR3 bases are TGTGCCTGCTCTTGGGACGGATCCTACGAGCAGTACTTC. This codes for CACSWDGSYEQYF.

J is TRBJ2-1 and V is TRBV6-5, with D maybe TRBD1 (5 bases). Germline CDR1 reads MNHEY; CDR2 reads SVGAGI. The CDR3 runs to 15 residues. Trimming took 7 bases from V and 3 from J, leaving 16 bases between them. DNA for the CDR3: TGTGCCAGCACCCCTATAGGGGCCAACTACAATGAGCAGTTCTTC. The encoded protein is CASTPIGANYNEQFF.

The chain employs TRBV5-1 and TRBJ2-1; a possible D gene is TRBD1 (5 bases). The CDR3 loop spans 18 amino acids. The germline V gene encodes CDR1 SGHRS and CDR2 YFSETQ. V was cut by 2 bases and J by 0 bases, with 18 bases left in between. The CDR3 region is CASSFIGAYQSSYNEQFF. CDR3 DNA: TGCGCCAGCAGCTTCATAGGGGCGTATCAGAGCTCCTACAATGAGCAGTTCTTC.

This clone was seen a handful of times. J is TRBJ1-1 and V is TRBV19; TRBD1 matches at 9 bases. V lost 6 bases, J lost 11 bases, and 7 bases stayed unmatched. Germline CDR1 and CDR2: LNHDA and SQIVND (reference sequence). The length of the CDR3 is 12 residues. CDR3 nucleotide sequence: TGTGCCAGTAGCCAAACAGGGGGCGCCGCTTTCTTT. Amino acids: CASSQTGGAAFF.

V usage is TRBV18 and J usage is TRBJ1-3, with 8 bases aligning to TRBD1. Germline CDR1 KGHSH, CDR2 LQKENI. There are 16 residues in the CDR3. Trimming cost V 3 bases and J 0 bases; bases outside gene matches: 4. CDR3 in DNA: TGTGCCAGCTCACCGCAGACAGGGGCCTCTGGAAACACCATATATTTT. Amino acids: CASSPQTGASGNTIYF.